One sample yielded the 9 T cell receptor beta chains listed below, sequenced in a study of blood T cell repertoires in COVID-19 (TCRdb year 2020). Receptor libraries were prepared by the immunoSEQ multiplex PCR assay. In TCRdb, the immuneACCESS table is reduced to in-frame sequences with V and J assigned. These tables do not hold every clone; where another copy was compared, an unresolved V gene accounts for under half, and the others remain unexplained. For this sample there are 100,000 to 150,000 clones; about 84% appear just once. Approximately 5% of the sample is held by the ten biggest clonotypes. The sample taken for sequencing was peripheral blood. These receptors all stem from a human donor in a cohort sampled during active COVID-19.

The chain links TRBV2 to TRBJ1-1; TRBD1 aligns across 7 bases. The V gene's germline CDR1 is SNHLY and CDR2 FYNNEI. CDR3 length: 13 residues. V lost 6 bases, J lost 0 bases, and 1 base stayed unmatched. The CDR3 protein is CASRGQLNTEAFF. CDR3 nucleotides: TGTGCCAGCAGGGGACAGTTGAACACTGAAGCTTTCTTT.

The chain links TRBV10-1 to TRBJ1-1, with a weak D call TRBD1 (5 bases). The V and J ends lost 8 bases and 3 bases respectively, with 13 bases between them. Germline values: CDR1 WNHNN, CDR2 SYGVQD (reference sequence). The CDR3 runs 13 residues. The CDR3 protein is CASGQGGDTEAFF. The DNA for the CDR3 is TGCGCCAGCGGGCAGGGAGGTGACACTGAAGCTTTCTTT.

CDR3 region: CSVERGYGGYTF. The CDR3 nucleotides read TGCAGCGTTGAAAGGGGGTATGGCGGCTACACCTTC. The chain employs TRBV29-1 and TRBJ1-2, with D maybe TRBD1 (6 bases). The CDR3 totals 12 residues. V was pared by 2 bases and J by 8 bases, with 12 bases between. Germline V CDR1 and CDR2: SQVTM, ANQGSEA.

The chain employs TRBV6-2 or TRBV6-3 and TRBJ2-1; the match to TRBD2 covers 14 bases. Germline V CDR1 and CDR2: MNHEY, SVGEGT. Trimming cost V 4 bases and J 4 bases; bases outside gene matches: 9. This CDR3 spans 18 amino acids. The CDR3 reads CASSLLPGLAGAYNEQFF. The CDR3 DNA sequence: TGTGCCAGCAGTTTACTCCCGGGACTAGCGGGAGCATACAATGAGCAGTTCTTC.

The chain employs TRBV18 and TRBJ2-6, with 7 positions matching TRBD1. With V trimmed by 3 bases and J by 2 bases, 1 base remained unmatched. The CDR3 covers 15 residues. CDR1 is KGHSH and CDR2 is LQKENI in the germline V gene. The CDR3 loop is CASSPTGAGANVLTF. DNA for the CDR3: TGTGCCAGCTCACCTACAGGGGCTGGGGCCAACGTCCTGACTTTC. Full variable domain (missing parts from reference TRBV18 and TRBJ2-6): NAGVMQNPRHLVRRRGQEARLRCSPMKGHSHVYWYRQLPEEGLKFMVYLQKENIIDESGMPKERFSAEFPKEGPSILRIQQVVRGDSAAYFCASSPTGAGANVLTFGAGSRLTVL.

This chain connects TRBV7-8 to TRBJ1-5, with TRBD1 matching 9 bases. Germline values: CDR1 SGHVS, CDR2 FQNEAQ. The CDR3 loop spans 18 amino acids. V trimming: 1 base; J trimming: 7 bases; junction bases outside the gene matches: 14. CDR3 sequence reads: CASSLDGRDRGIEQPQHF. The CDR3 bases are TGTGCCAGCAGCTTAGACGGTAGAGACAGGGGGATAGAGCAGCCCCAGCATTTT. Combining the CDR3 with reference TRBV7-8 and TRBJ1-5 gives the whole variable domain GAGVSQSPRYKVAKRGQDVALRCDPISGHVSLFWYQQALGQGPEFLTYFQNEAQLDKSGLPSDRFFAERPEGSVSTLKIQRTQQEDSAVYLCASSLDGRDRGIEQPQHFGDGTRLSIL.

The chain employs TRBV10-3 and TRBJ2-1; no firm D call. Germline-derived CDR1 and CDR2 are ENHRY and SYGVKD. This CDR3 region has 12 residues. The germline V and J ends were trimmed by 4 bases and 6 bases, with 7 bases remaining between them. This chain's CDR3 is CAISGQANEQFF. The CDR3, as DNA: TGTGCCATCAGTGGGCAGGCCAATGAGCAGTTCTTC.

The V gene is TRBV27, the J gene TRBJ1-6, with unresolved D. CDR1 MNHEY and CDR2 SMNVEV come from the germline V gene (reference sequence). The germline V and J ends were trimmed by 7 bases and 0 bases, with 10 bases remaining between them. The CDR3 is 15 amino acids. The chain's CDR3 is CASNKESSYNSPLHF. As DNA, the CDR3 is TGTGCCAGCAACAAGGAGAGCTCCTATAATTCACCCCTCCACTTT.

The V gene is TRBV27, the J gene TRBJ2-2; 7 nucleotides align to TRBD2. V lost 3 bases to trimming and J lost 6 bases; unmatched junction nucleotides: 13. Germline assignment: CDR1 MNHEY and CDR2 SMNVEV (reference sequence). This CDR3 has 17 amino acids. CDR3 protein: CASSFDLSQGGAGELFF. The CDR3, as DNA: TGTGCCAGCAGTTTTGATTTGTCTCAGGGAGGGGCCGGGGAGCTGTTTTTT.